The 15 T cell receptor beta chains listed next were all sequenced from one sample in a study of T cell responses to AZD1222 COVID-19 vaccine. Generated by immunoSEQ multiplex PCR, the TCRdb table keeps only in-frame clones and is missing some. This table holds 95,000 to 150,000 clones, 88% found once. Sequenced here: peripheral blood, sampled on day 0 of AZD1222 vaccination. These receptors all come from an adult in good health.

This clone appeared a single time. The CDR3 DNA is TGCAGCGTTGCGGTGAGTGAGCAGTTCTTC. Translation: CSVAVSEQFF. This chain connects TRBV29-1 to TRBJ2-1, with no clear D. V was cut by 4 bases and J by 9 bases, with 7 bases left in between. Looked up from germline, CDR1 is SQVTM and CDR2 is ANQGSEA. The CDR3 covers 10 residues.

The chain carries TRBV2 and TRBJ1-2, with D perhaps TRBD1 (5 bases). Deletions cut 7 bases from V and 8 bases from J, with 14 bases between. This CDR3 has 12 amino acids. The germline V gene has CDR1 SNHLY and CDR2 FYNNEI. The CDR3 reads CASTLGSGGYTF. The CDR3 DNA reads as TGTGCCAGCACCCTGGGGTCAGGGGGCTACACCTTC. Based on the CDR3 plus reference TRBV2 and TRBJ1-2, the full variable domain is EPEVTQTPSHQVTQMGQEVILRCVPISNHLYFYWYRQILGQKVEFLVSFYNNEISEKSEIFDDQFSVERPDGSNFTLKIRSTKLEDSAMYFCASTLGSGGYTFGSGTRLTVV.

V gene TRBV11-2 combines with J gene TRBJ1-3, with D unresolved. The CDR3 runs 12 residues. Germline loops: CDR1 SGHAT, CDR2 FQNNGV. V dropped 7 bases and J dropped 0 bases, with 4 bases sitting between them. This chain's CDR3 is CASTPSGNTIYF. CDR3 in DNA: TGTGCCAGCACCCCCTCTGGAAACACCATATATTTT.

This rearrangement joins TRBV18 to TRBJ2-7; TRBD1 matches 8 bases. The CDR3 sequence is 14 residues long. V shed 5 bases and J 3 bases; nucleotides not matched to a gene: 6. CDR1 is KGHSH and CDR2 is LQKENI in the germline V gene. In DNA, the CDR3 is TGTGCCAGCTCAACTCGGGACAGGTACTACGAGCAGTACTTC. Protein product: CASSTRDRYYEQYF.

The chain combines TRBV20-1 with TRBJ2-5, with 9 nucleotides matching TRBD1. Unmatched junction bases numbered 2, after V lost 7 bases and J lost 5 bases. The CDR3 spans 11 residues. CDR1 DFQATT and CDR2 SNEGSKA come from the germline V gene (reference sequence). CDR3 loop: CSGDRVETQYF. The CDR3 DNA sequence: TGCAGTGGGGACAGGGTTGAGACCCAGTACTTC.

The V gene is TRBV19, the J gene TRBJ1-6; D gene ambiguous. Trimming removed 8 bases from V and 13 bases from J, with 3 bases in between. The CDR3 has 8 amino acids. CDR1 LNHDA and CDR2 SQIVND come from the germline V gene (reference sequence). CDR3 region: CASPPLHF. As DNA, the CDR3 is TGTGCCAGTCCCCCCCTCCACTTT. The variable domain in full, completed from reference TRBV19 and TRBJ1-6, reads DGGITQSPKYLFRKEGQNVTLSCEQNLNHDAMYWYRQDPGQGLRLIYYSQIVNDFQKGDIAEGYSVSREKKESFPLTVTSAQKNPTAFYLCASPPLHFGNGTRLTVT.

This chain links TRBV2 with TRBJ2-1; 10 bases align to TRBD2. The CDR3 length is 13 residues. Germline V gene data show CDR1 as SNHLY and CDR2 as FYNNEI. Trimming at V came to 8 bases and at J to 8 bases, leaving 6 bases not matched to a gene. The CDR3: CASQEGTSDEQFF. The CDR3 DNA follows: TGTGCCAGCCAGGAAGGGACTAGCGATGAGCAGTTCTTC.

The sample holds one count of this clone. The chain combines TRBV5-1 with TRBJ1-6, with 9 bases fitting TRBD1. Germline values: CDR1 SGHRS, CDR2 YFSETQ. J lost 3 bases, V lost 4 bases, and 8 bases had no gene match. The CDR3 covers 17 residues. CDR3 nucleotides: TGCGCCAGCAGCCCAGGGACAGGGAACTACTATAATTCACCCCTCCACTTT. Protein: CASSPGTGNYYNSPLHF.

CDR3 loop: CASNLTGAGTEAFF. The CDR3 DNA reads TGTGCCAGCAACCTTACAGGGGCGGGGACTGAAGCTTTCTTT. The chain has TRBV11-3 and TRBJ1-1; 7 bases align to TRBD1. Unmatched junction bases numbered 10, after V lost 7 bases and J lost 5 bases. The germline CDR1 and CDR2 sequences are SGHNT and YENEEA. CDR3 length: 14 amino acids.

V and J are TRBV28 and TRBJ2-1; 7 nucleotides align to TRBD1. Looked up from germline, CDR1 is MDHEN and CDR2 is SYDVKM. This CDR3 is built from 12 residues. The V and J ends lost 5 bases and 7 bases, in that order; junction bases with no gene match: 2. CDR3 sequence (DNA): TGTGCCAGCAGTCAGGGACAGAATGAGCAGTTCTTC. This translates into CASSQGQNEQFF.

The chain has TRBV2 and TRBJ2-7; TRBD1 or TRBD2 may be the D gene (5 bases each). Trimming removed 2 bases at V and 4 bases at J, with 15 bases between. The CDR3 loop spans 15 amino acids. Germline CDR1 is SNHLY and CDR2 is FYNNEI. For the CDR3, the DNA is TGTGCCAGCAGTGAAACGGCAGGGAGATGGTACGAGCAGTACTTC. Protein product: CASSETAGRWYEQYF.

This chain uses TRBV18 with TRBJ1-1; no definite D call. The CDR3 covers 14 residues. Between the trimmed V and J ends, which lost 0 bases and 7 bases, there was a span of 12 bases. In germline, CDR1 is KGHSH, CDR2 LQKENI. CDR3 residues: CASSPPLPRREAFF. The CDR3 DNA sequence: TGTGCCAGCTCACCACCCCTTCCGCGCCGTGAAGCTTTCTTT.

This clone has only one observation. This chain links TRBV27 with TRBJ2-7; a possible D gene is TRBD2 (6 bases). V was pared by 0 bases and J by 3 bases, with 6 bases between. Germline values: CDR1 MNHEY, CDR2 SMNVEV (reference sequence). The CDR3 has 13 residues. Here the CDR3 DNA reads TGTGCCAGCAGTTTATCGACTAGCTACGAGCAGTACTTC. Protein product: CASSLSTSYEQYF.

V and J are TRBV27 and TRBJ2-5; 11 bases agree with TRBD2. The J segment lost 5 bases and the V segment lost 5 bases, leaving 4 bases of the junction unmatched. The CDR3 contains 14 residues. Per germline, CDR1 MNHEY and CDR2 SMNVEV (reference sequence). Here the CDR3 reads CASSPRTSGETQYF. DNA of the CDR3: TGTGCCAGCAGTCCCCGGACTAGCGGGGAGACCCAGTACTTC.

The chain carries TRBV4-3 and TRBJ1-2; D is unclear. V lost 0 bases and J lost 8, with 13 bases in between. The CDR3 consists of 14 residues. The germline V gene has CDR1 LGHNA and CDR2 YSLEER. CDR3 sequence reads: CASSQEARPTGYTF. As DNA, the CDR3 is TGCGCCAGCAGCCAAGAAGCCAGGCCCACGGGCTACACCTTC.